Each of the 9 T cell receptor beta chains below was sequenced from the same sample in a study of cytomegalovirus exposure and HLA in healthy donors. The PCR used 60 Vbeta and 13 Jbeta primers. Produced via immunoSEQ multiplex PCR; TCRdb's table is partial and in-frame only. This table has approximately 100,000 clones, around four fifths appearing once. The material sequenced was PBMCs. These receptors were collected from a woman between 40 and 55 years old in good health and CMV-seropositive.

This clone was seen once. The chain couples TRBV11-3 to TRBJ1-1; no clear D. V lost 3 bases and J lost 0, with 8 bases in between. The germline V gene has CDR1 SGHNT and CDR2 YENEEA. This CDR3 contains 14 residues. The CDR3 DNA is TGTGCCAGCAGCTTTACATATATGAACACTGAAGCTTTCTTT. It specifies CASSFTYMNTEAFF.

The V and J genes are TRBV7-9 and TRBJ2-1, with TRBD2 matching over 13 bases. Per the germline V gene, CDR1 is SEHNR and CDR2 is FQNEAQ (reference sequence). The V gene end was trimmed by 5 bases and the J gene end by 7 bases; junction bases not matched to a gene: 8. This CDR3 region has 16 residues. The CDR3: CASSATTSGRDNEQFF. The CDR3 region has the DNA TGTGCCAGCAGCGCTACCACTAGCGGGAGGGATAATGAGCAGTTCTTC. Drawing the rest from reference TRBV7-9 and TRBJ2-1, the complete variable domain is DTGVSQNPRHKITKRGQNVTFRCDPISEHNRLYWYRQTLGQGPEFLTYFQNEAQLEKSRLLSDRFSAERPKGSFSTLEIQRTEQGDSAMYLCASSATTSGRDNEQFFGPGTRLTVL.

About this clone itself: Other nucleotide sequences from this sample produce the same CDR3. The V gene is TRBV5-1, the J gene TRBJ1-5; 8 bases agree with TRBD1. Germline-derived CDR1 and CDR2 are SGHRS and YFSETQ. The CDR3 totals 14 residues. V shed 5 bases, J shed 5 bases, and the junction held 6 bases outside the gene matches. The CDR3 DNA sequence: TGCGCCAGCAGACCAGGACAGGGAGATCAGCCCCAGCATTTT. This encodes CASRPGQGDQPQHF.

In this sample, this clone turned up once. The chain joins TRBV5-1 to TRBJ2-5; D may be TRBD1 (6 bases). Looked up from germline, CDR1 is SGHRS and CDR2 is YFSETQ. The ends were cut back, 4 bases at V and 2 bases at J, with 12 bases in the middle. The CDR3 runs to 14 residues. The CDR3 DNA is TGCGCCAGCAGCGCTGGACAGACACAAGAGACCCAGTACTTC. This gives the protein CASSAGQTQETQYF.

The chain combines TRBV5-1 with TRBJ2-3; D is possibly TRBD2 (5 bases). Trimming stripped 3 bases from V and 9 bases from J, with 20 bases between. This CDR3 is 15 amino acids long. Per germline, CDR1 SGHRS and CDR2 YFSETQ. The CDR3 loop reads CASSWSLAGGDTQYF. In nucleotides, the CDR3 is TGCGCCAGCAGCTGGTCCCTAGCAGGTGGAGACACGCAGTATTTT.

The rearrangement links TRBV5-4 to TRBJ2-4; TRBD1 agrees at 8 bases. The CDR3 is made up of 13 amino acids. Germline CDR1 is SGHNT and CDR2 is YYREEE (reference sequence). J was trimmed by 6 bases and V by 4 bases; bases with no gene match: 3. The CDR3: CASSMGQANIQYF. CDR3 coding DNA: TGTGCCAGCAGCATGGGACAGGCAAACATTCAGTACTTC.

CDR3 DNA sequence: TGCGCCAGCAGCACCGGACTAGACGCTAGCACAGATACGCAGTATTTT. It codes for CASSTGLDASTDTQYF. V and J are TRBV5-1 and TRBJ2-3; 7 bases align to TRBD2. Losses at the gene ends were 4 bases for V and 0 bases for J; bases not matched to a gene: 8. The germline V gene encodes CDR1 SGHRS and CDR2 YFSETQ. The CDR3 has 16 residues.

The chain combines TRBV7-9 with TRBJ2-3; possibly TRBD1 for D (5 bases). Germline V CDR1 and CDR2: SEHNR, FQNEAQ (reference sequence). Deletions cut 6 bases from V and 0 bases from J, with 13 bases between. The CDR3 is 15 amino acids. CDR3 nucleotide sequence: TGTGCCAGCAGATATGCCCAGGGTAGCACAGATACGCAGTATTTT. It translates to CASRYAQGSTDTQYF.

This chain connects TRBV19 to TRBJ2-7; the D is unclear. Trimming removed 4 bases at V and 2 bases at J, with 12 bases between. Per germline, CDR1 LNHDA and CDR2 SQIVND (reference sequence). CDR3 length: 14 amino acids. CDR3 sequence: CASSRAITTYEQYF. As DNA, the CDR3 is TGTGCCAGTAGTAGGGCCATAACCACCTACGAGCAGTACTTC. Together with reference TRBV19 and TRBJ2-7, the CDR3 gives the full variable domain: DGGITQSPKYLFRKEGQNVTLSCEQNLNHDAMYWYRQDPGQGLRLIYYSQIVNDFQKGDIAEGYSVSREKKESFPLTVTSAQKNPTAFYLCASSRAITTYEQYFGPGTRLTVT.